This T cell receptor beta chain was captured by sequencing in a study of blood T cell repertoires in COVID-19. Study-wide context: Sites across the United States, Italy and Spain contributed samples from acute and convalescent COVID-19.

The V and J ends lost 2 bases and 5 bases respectively, with 19 bases between them. Germline V CDR1 and CDR2: MDHEN, SYDVKM. The CDR3 runs 16 residues. Generated by immunoSEQ multiplex PCR, the TCRdb table keeps only in-frame clones and is missing some. The repertoire holds 80,000 to 100,000 clones, with about three quarters as singletons. The receptor's source is a man aged 45 to 65 who had recovered from COVID-19. V gene TRBV28 combines with J gene TRBJ2-7; possibly TRBD2 for D (7 bases). Source material: peripheral blood. The chain's CDR3 is CASSLSPGAGADEQYF. In nucleotides, the CDR3 is TGTGCCAGCAGTTTAAGCCCCGGGGCGGGGGCGGACGAGCAGTACTTC.